Listed below are T cell receptor beta chains from one sample, sequenced in a study of blood T cell repertoires in COVID-19. Measured with immunoSEQ multiplex PCR; TCRdb has only the in-frame clones, and not every one. The sample contains 85,000 to 130,000 clones, approximately 80% of which appear only once. The specimen sequenced was peripheral blood. These receptors were collected from a man aged 60 to 69 with acute or convalescent COVID-19. Both conserved end residues are part of each CDR3. Fields, in order: CDR3 protein, CDR3 DNA, V gene, D gene, clone size, J gene. A D gene is named only where the DNA matches it firmly. Expanded clones get a size class; other rows say once, few or many, or leave the size out.

CASSPLNTGELFF TGTGCCAGCAGTCCCCTTAACACCGGGGAGCTGTTTTTT TRBV12-3/TRBV12-4 NA few TRBJ2-2
CASSPAGQGNQPQHF TGTGCCAGCAGTCCGGCGGGACAGGGAAATCAGCCCCAGCATTTT TRBV28 TRBD1 NA TRBJ1-5
CASTPLPGTGGARGYTF TGTGCCAGTACCCCACTCCCCGGGACAGGGGGCGCGCGGGGCTACACCTTC TRBV19 TRBD1 NA TRBJ1-2
CASSFRNSPLHF TGTGCCAGCAGCTTCAGAAATTCACCCCTCCACTTT TRBV6-5 NA NA TRBJ1-6
CASSGSTGDSPLHF TGTGCCAGCAGCGGATCGACAGGGGACTCACCCCTCCACTTT TRBV7-8 TRBD1 NA TRBJ1-6
CASSSWLRGPGEYEQYF TGTGCCAGCAGCTCCTGGTTACGGGGACCAGGGGAATACGAGCAGTACTTC TRBV13 NA NA TRBJ2-7
CASSLVPGGGYNEQFF TGTGCCAGCAGCTTAGTTCCGGGAGGGGGCTACAATGAGCAGTTCTTC TRBV7-2 TRBD2 NA TRBJ2-1
CASKDRNYEQYF TGTGCCAGTAAGGACAGGAACTACGAGCAGTACTTC TRBV7-9 TRBD1 NA TRBJ2-7
CASSGENSNQPQHF TGTGCCAGCTCGGGAGAAAATAGCAATCAGCCCCAGCATTTT TRBV18 NA NA TRBJ1-5
CASSLGRDYEQYF TGTGCCAGCAGCTTGGGCAGGGACTACGAGCAGTACTTC TRBV11-1 NA NA TRBJ2-7
CASSPGHYYEQYF TGTGCCAGCAGTCCCGGACATTACTACGAGCAGTACTTC TRBV12-3/TRBV12-4 NA NA TRBJ2-7
CASSLTGSSETQYF TGTGCCAGCAGCCTGACAGGGTCATCGGAGACCCAGTACTTC TRBV3-1/TRBV3-2 TRBD1 NA TRBJ2-5
CASSPKGDSDANYGYTF TGTGCCAGCAGCCCGAAAGGGGACAGCGACGCTAACTATGGCTACACCTTC TRBV3-1/TRBV3-2 TRBD1 NA TRBJ1-2
CASLRGGQETQYF TGTGCCAGCCTCCGCGGGGGACAAGAGACCCAGTACTTC TRBV2 TRBD2 NA TRBJ2-5
CASSRLRGGGTNEKLFF TGTGCCAGCAGCCGGCTCAGGGGAGGGGGAACTAATGAAAAACTGTTTTTT TRBV9 NA NA TRBJ1-4
CASSLEGARGYTF TGTGCCAGCAGCTTAGAAGGGGCTCGGGGCTACACCTTC TRBV7-6 NA NA TRBJ1-2
CASSVVGAGETQYF TGTGCCAGCAGCGTAGTAGGGGCCGGAGAGACCCAGTACTTC TRBV9 NA NA TRBJ2-5
CASSVVSDPVVEAFF TGTGCCAGCAGCGTAGTTAGCGACCCAGTGGTTGAAGCTTTCTTT TRBV9 NA NA TRBJ1-1
CAISSGQGSSPLHF TGTGCCATCAGTTCGGGACAGGGGAGTTCACCCCTCCACTTT TRBV10-3 TRBD1 NA TRBJ1-6
CASSPRTGLYEQYF TGTGCCAGCAGCCCCCGGACAGGCCTCTACGAGCAGTACTTC TRBV28 TRBD1 NA TRBJ2-7
CASSSTGSSPLHF TGTGCCAGCAGCTCGACAGGGTCTTCACCCCTCCACTTT TRBV9 TRBD1 NA TRBJ1-6
CASSHLDRDSYNEQFF TGCGCCAGCAGCCACCTCGACAGAGACTCCTACAATGAGCAGTTCTTC TRBV4-1 NA NA TRBJ2-1
CASSLDGTAANYGYTF TGTGCCAGCAGCTTGGATGGGACTGCAGCTAACTATGGCTACACCTTC TRBV7-3 NA NA TRBJ1-2
CASSQRGLAGNEQFF TGTGCCAGCAGCCAAAGGGGACTAGCGGGGAATGAGCAGTTCTTC TRBV3-1/TRBV3-2 TRBD2 NA TRBJ2-1
CASSSNTAPYYEQYF TGTGCCAGTAGTTCCAACACCGCACCGTACTACGAGCAGTACTTC TRBV19 NA NA TRBJ2-7
CAWSVRGNQPQHF TGTGCCTGGAGTGTAAGGGGAAATCAGCCCCAGCATTTT TRBV30 NA NA TRBJ1-5
CASSFGGADSYEQYF TGTGCCAGCAGCTTTGGGGGCGCGGATTCCTACGAGCAGTACTTC TRBV7-8 NA NA TRBJ2-7
CASSEIAVVEQYF TGTGCCAGCAGTGAAATTGCGGTCGTCGAGCAGTACTTC TRBV6-1 NA NA TRBJ2-7
CATSSLLGTGVYEQYF TGTGCCACCAGCAGCCTCCTTGGGACAGGGGTCTACGAGCAGTACTTC TRBV15 TRBD1 NA TRBJ2-7
CASSFLAGVADTQYF TGCGCCAGCAGCTTTCTAGCGGGAGTGGCAGATACGCAGTATTTT TRBV4-1 TRBD2 few TRBJ2-3
CASSSYRVPNTEAFF TGTGCCAGCAGTTCCTACAGGGTTCCGAACACTGAAGCTTTCTTT TRBV28 NA NA TRBJ1-1
CASTPDSSNQPQHF TGTGCCAGCACCCCGGACTCGAGCAATCAGCCCCAGCATTTT TRBV28 NA NA TRBJ1-5
CAIMTGSYEQYF TGTGCCATCATGACGGGGTCCTACGAGCAGTACTTC TRBV10-3 NA NA TRBJ2-7
CASSQAGTGGLPLHF TGTGCCAGCAGCCAAGCCGGGACAGGGGGCTTACCCCTCCACTTT TRBV3-1/TRBV3-2 TRBD1 NA TRBJ1-6
CASSLRRGGAERADTQYF TGTGCCAGCAGTTTACGGAGAGGGGGCGCTGAAAGGGCAGATACGCAGTATTTT TRBV27 TRBD1 NA TRBJ2-3
CASGGAGEFIDTQYF TGTGCCAGCGGTGGGGCGGGAGAATTTATAGATACGCAGTATTTT TRBV7-2 TRBD2 NA TRBJ2-3
CASSRLEAKNIQYF TGCGCCAGCAGCCGATTGGAGGCAAAAAACATTCAGTACTTC TRBV5-1 NA NA TRBJ2-4
CASSPPAGTYEQYF TGTGCCAGCTCACCCCCGGCAGGAACCTACGAGCAGTACTTC TRBV18 NA NA TRBJ2-7
CSVALAGSTDTQYF TGCAGCGTTGCACTAGCGGGAAGTACAGATACGCAGTATTTT TRBV29-1 TRBD2 NA TRBJ2-3
CASSYGQGGRDQPQHF TGTGCCAGCTCATATGGACAGGGAGGTCGGGATCAGCCCCAGCATTTT TRBV18 TRBD1 once TRBJ1-5
CASSLTTKLFRSGNTIYF TGTGCTAGCAGTCTGACTACTAAACTGTTCCGCTCTGGAAACACCATATATTTT TRBV6-6 NA NA TRBJ1-3
CASSRLQGSTYEQYF TGTGCCAGCAGCCGCCTACAGGGGAGTACCTACGAGCAGTACTTC TRBV3-1/TRBV3-2 TRBD1 NA TRBJ2-7
CASSTGDGEQFF TGTGCCAGTTCAACAGGGGATGGTGAGCAGTTCTTC TRBV12-3/TRBV12-4 TRBD1 NA TRBJ2-1
CASSLTQGTEAFF TGTGCCAGCAGCTTAACACAGGGCACTGAAGCTTTCTTT TRBV7-9 NA few TRBJ1-1
CAWSGGGNQPQHF TGTGCCTGGAGTGGGGGCGGCAATCAGCCCCAGCATTTT TRBV30 NA once TRBJ1-5
CASSPDGSSYNEQFF TGTGCCAGCAGCCCTGACGGGAGTTCCTACAATGAGCAGTTCTTC TRBV11-3 NA NA TRBJ2-1
CASTLSGTQGETQYF TGTGCCAGCACCCTAAGCGGGACCCAGGGAGAGACCCAGTACTTC TRBV3-1/TRBV3-2 TRBD2 few TRBJ2-5
CATGRVQGSSYNEQFF TGTGCCACCGGCCGAGTCCAGGGGAGCTCCTACAATGAGCAGTTCTTC TRBV3-1/TRBV3-2 NA NA TRBJ2-1
CASSQGEVYGYTF TGTGCCAGCAGCCAAGGGGAGGTCTATGGCTACACCTTC TRBV7-6 NA many TRBJ1-2
CASMGTSGAGSYNEQFF TGCGCCAGCATGGGGACTAGCGGGGCCGGCTCCTACAATGAGCAGTTCTTC TRBV5-1 TRBD2 NA TRBJ2-1
CASSPTGLETQYF TGTGCCAGCAGCCCGACAGGTTTGGAGACCCAGTACTTC TRBV3-1/TRBV3-2 NA few TRBJ2-5
CASSIRGQGSTEAFF TGTGCCAGTAGTATTAGGGGACAGGGTAGCACTGAAGCTTTCTTT TRBV19 TRBD1 once TRBJ1-1
CASSVTGYTEAFF TGTGCCAGCAGCGTCACCGGGTACACTGAAGCTTTCTTT TRBV9 NA few TRBJ1-1
CSASPGTGNYNEQFF TGCAGTGCTAGTCCCGGGACAGGGAACTACAATGAGCAGTTCTTC TRBV20-1 TRBD1 NA TRBJ2-1
CASSPAQGGETQYF TGTGCCAGCAGCCCAGCGCAGGGTGGCGAGACCCAGTACTTC TRBV7-2 NA NA TRBJ2-5
CASSLTPGEAFF TGTGCCAGCAGCTTAACCCCCGGGGAAGCTTTCTTT TRBV7-3 NA NA TRBJ1-1